This TCR beta chain originates from a study of blood T cell repertoires in COVID-19. The assay was immunoSEQ multiplex PCR, and TCRdb's table has in-frame clones only and misses some. The sample has 130,000 to 150,000 clones; about 85% are singletons. This CDR3 region has 14 residues. V gave up 6 bases and J gave up 5 bases; unmatched junction bases: 7. The germline V gene has CDR1 MNHEY and CDR2 SMNVEV (reference sequence). Individuals aged about 18 to 89 years were recruited from fewer than 25 US areas. Shortly before study entry, within 2 weeks, exposed participants had met a COVID-19 case. The clonotype comes from a woman in her 40s who had been exposed to COVID-19. V usage is TRBV27 and J usage is TRBJ1-1, with 9 bases identical to TRBD1. The specimen sequenced was PBMCs or T cells enriched from blood (not recorded which). CDR3 region: CASSLQGAETEAFF. CDR3 DNA sequence: TGTGCCAGCAGCTTACAGGGGGCGGAAACTGAAGCTTTCTTT.